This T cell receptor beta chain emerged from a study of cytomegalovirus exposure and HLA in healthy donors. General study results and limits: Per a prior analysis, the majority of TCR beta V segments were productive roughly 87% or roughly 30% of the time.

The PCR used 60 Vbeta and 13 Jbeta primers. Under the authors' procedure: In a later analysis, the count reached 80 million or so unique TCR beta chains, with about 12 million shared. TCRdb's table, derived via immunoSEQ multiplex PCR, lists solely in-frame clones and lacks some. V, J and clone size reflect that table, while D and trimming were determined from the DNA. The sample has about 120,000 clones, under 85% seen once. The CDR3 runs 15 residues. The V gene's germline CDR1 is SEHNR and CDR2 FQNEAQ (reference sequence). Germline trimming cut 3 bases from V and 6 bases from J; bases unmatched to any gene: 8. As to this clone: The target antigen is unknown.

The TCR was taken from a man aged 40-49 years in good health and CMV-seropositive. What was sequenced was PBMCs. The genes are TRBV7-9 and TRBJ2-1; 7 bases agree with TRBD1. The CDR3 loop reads CASSFLLDRSNEQFF. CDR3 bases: TGTGCCAGCAGCTTTCTCCTGGACAGGAGCAATGAGCAGTTCTTC.